These 8 T cell receptor beta chains originate from one sample sequenced in a study of metastatic and nonmetastatic thyroid tumors. Patients were all untreated before their thyroid surgery. TCRdb re-analyzed the PCR reads through MiXCR. The sample holds tens of thousands of clones, approximately 15% seen once. The sequenced sample consisted of tumor tissue. These receptors came from a female donor with papillary thyroid cancer or a benign thyroid nodule (not recorded which). Some clones in this sample may be carry-over from other donors' samples.

In regard to this clone: One junction end disagrees with the germline gene, perhaps due to a read error. The chain combines TRBV5-1 with TRBJ2-7, with TRBD2 matching over 7 bases. Germline V gives CDR1 SGHRS, CDR2 YFSETQ. This CDR3 comprises 13 residues. As DNA, the CDR3 is TGCGCAAGCAGCGGGGTGAGCTCCTACGAGCAGCACTTC. Residues: CASSGVSSYEQHF.

Remarks on this clone: A much bigger clone sits one base away, suggesting this may be a read error. The chain carries TRBV7-1 and TRBJ2-1; TRBD2 matches 10 bases. TRBV7-1 falls under the ORF class, with uncertain function. J was trimmed by 0 bases and V by 5 bases; bases with no gene match: 13. The CDR3 contains 19 residues. CDR3 nucleotides: TGTGCCAGCAGCGCTAGCGGGGGTGCCGGGCGGCACTCCTACAATGAGCAGTTCTTC. Its translation: CASSASGGAGRHSYNEQFF.

At least ten counts were recorded for this clone. The chain couples TRBV10-3 to TRBJ2-1; 7 bases are a match to TRBD2. The CDR3 extends over 13 amino acids. Trimming at V came to 8 bases and at J to 3 bases, leaving 4 bases not matched to a gene. The V gene's germline CDR1 is ENHRY and CDR2 SYGVKD. The CDR3 region is CAIWGGNYNEQFF. CDR3 coding DNA: TGTGCCATCTGGGGGGGGAACTACAATGAGCAGTTCTTC.

This clone was observed at least ten times. V is TRBV5-6 and J is TRBJ2-3; D gene unclear. The length of the CDR3 is 14 residues. V gave up 4 bases and J gave up 4 bases, with 13 bases separating them. Germline-derived CDR1 and CDR2 are SGHDT and YYEEEE. DNA for the CDR3: TGTGCCAGCAGCCCACGATGGTCGGCAGATACGCAGTATTTT. Protein product: CASSPRWSADTQYF. The full variable domain, rest sourced from reference TRBV5-6 and TRBJ2-3, is DAGVTQSPTHLIKTRGQQVTLRCSPKSGHDTVSWYQQALGQGPQFIFQYYEEEERQRGNFPDRFSGHQFPNYSSELNVNALLLGDSALYLCASSPRWSADTQYFGPGTRLTVL.

The chain combines TRBV6-1 with TRBJ2-2; tentative D call: TRBD1 (6 bases). CDR1 and CDR2 (germline): MNHNS, SASEGT. The V and J ends lost 8 bases and 6 bases respectively, with 13 bases between them. CDR3 size: 13 residues. The CDR3 DNA reads TGTGCCAGCCGCACAGGGTCGGCCGGGGAGCTGTTTTTT. This encodes CASRTGSAGELFF.

At least ten counts were recorded for this clone. This sequence joins TRBV5-6 and TRBJ2-7; no firm D call. The CDR3 has 12 residues. V was trimmed by 0 bases and J by 4 bases, leaving 5 bases between them. Germline V CDR1 and CDR2: SGHDT, YYEEEE. The CDR3 loop is CASSLEHYEQYF. The DNA of the CDR3 is TGTGCCAGCAGCTTGGAACATTACGAGCAGTACTTC.

This clone has ten or more counts. The rearrangement uses TRBV14 and TRBJ1-4, with 10 bases fitting TRBD1. In germline, CDR1 is SGHDN, CDR2 FVKESK. The CDR3 sequence is 15 residues long. The J segment lost 7 bases and the V segment lost 1 base, leaving 3 bases of the junction unmatched. The CDR3 sequence is CASSQVGQGIEKLFF. In DNA, the CDR3 is TGTGCCAGCAGCCAAGTGGGACAGGGGATTGAAAAACTGTTTTTT. Drawing the rest from reference TRBV14 and TRBJ1-4, the complete variable domain is EAGVTQFPSHSVIEKGQTVTLRCDPISGHDNLYWYRRVMGKEIKFLLHFVKESKQDESGMPNNRFLAERTGGTYSTLKVQPAELEDSGVYFCASSQVGQGIEKLFFGSGTQLSVL.

At least ten counts were recorded for this clone. The chain employs TRBV3-1 and TRBJ2-7, with unresolved D. Trimming took 1 base from V and 10 from J, leaving 17 bases between them. CDR1 and CDR2 from the germline V gene are LGHDT and YNNKEL (reference sequence). The CDR3 has 14 residues. CDR3 in DNA: TGTGCCAGCAGCCAAGGGACCATATGGCAAGACCAGTACTTC. Protein product: CASSQGTIWQDQYF.